The sequence of this TCR beta chain was determined in a study of identical twins. Study observations and caveats: Models, which agreed with sharing between unrelated individuals, nonetheless underestimated the out-of-frame TCR alpha sharing seen in monozygotic twins.

The cDNA had a unique molecular identifier and a template-switch universal primer site. Each CDR3 protein is one row after TCRdb ran MiXCR on the 5' RACE reads. Of about 890,000 distinct CDR3 sequences listed, around 12% are singletons. This clonotype was found many times. Its target is unknown. The germline V gene encodes CDR1 DFQATT and CDR2 SNEGSKA (reference sequence). The CDR3 extends over 13 amino acids. V lost 3 bases, J lost 5 bases, and 1 base stayed unmatched. These data are also associated with another study on yellow fever vaccine responses in identical twins. That work states: In identical twins, vaccine T cell responses appeared partly shared and partly individual.

The receptor's source is a woman between 18 and 29 years old in good health. Sample: PBMCs. V is TRBV20-1 and J is TRBJ2-5; 12 positions match TRBD2. CDR3 loop: CSARTSGSETQYF. CDR3 nucleotides: TGCAGTGCTAGGACTAGCGGGAGTGAGACCCAGTACTTC.